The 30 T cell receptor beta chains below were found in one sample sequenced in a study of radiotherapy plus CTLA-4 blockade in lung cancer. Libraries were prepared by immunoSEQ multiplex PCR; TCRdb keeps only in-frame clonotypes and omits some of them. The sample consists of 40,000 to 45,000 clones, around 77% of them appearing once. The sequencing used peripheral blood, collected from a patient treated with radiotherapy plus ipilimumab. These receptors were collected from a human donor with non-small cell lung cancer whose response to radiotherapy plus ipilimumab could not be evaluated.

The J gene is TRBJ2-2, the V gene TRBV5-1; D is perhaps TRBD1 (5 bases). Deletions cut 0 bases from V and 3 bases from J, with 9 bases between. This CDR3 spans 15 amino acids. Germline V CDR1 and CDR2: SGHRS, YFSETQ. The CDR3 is CASSLGQGDTGELFF. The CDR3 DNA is TGCGCCAGCAGCTTGGGGCAGGGCGACACCGGGGAGCTGTTTTTT.

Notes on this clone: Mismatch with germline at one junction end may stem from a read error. Here the CDR3 DNA reads TGTGCCAGCAGTTTGAGTCAGCAGGGGTCCCCCCCCTTC. Protein sequence: CASSLSQQGSPPF. The V call is TRBV28, the J call TRBJ1-2; D perhaps matches TRBD1 (6 bases). Germline-derived CDR1 and CDR2 are MDHEN and SYDVKM. This CDR3 contains 13 residues.

DNA of the CDR3: TGTGCCAGCAGCTTGAACAGGGACACTGAAGCTTTCTTT. This encodes CASSLNRDTEAFF. The chain combines TRBV7-6 with TRBJ1-1; tentatively, D is TRBD1 (6 bases). This CDR3 contains 13 residues. The V gene lost 3 bases and the J gene lost 3 bases, with 8 bases spanning the gap. Germline CDR1 and CDR2: SGHVS and FNYEAQ.

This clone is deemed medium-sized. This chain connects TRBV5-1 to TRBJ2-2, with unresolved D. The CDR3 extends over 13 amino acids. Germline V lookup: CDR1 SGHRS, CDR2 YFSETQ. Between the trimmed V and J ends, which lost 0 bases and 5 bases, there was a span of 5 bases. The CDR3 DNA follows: TGCGCCAGCAGCTTGGCCATGACCGGGGAGCTGTTTTTT. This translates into CASSLAMTGELFF.

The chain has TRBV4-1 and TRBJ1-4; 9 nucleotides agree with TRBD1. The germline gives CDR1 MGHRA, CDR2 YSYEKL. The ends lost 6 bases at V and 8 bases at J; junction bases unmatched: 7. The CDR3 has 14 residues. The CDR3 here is CASSFRDRDEKLFF. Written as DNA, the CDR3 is TGCGCCAGCAGTTTCCGGGACAGGGACGAAAAACTGTTTTTT.

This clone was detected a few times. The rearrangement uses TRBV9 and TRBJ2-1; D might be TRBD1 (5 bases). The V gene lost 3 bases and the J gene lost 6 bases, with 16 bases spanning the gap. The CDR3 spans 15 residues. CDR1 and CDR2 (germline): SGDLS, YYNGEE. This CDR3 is CASSDGQVQGNEQFF. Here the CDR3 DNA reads TGTGCCAGCAGCGACGGTCAGGTCCAGGGCAATGAGCAGTTCTTC.

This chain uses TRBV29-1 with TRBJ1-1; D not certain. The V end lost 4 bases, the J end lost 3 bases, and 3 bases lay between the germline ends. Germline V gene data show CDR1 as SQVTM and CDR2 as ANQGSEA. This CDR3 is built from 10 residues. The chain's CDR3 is CSVVYTEAFF. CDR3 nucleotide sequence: TGCAGCGTTGTATACACTGAAGCTTTCTTT. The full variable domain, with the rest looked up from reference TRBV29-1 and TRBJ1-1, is SAVISQKPSRDICQRGTSLTIQCQVDSQVTMMFWYRQQPGQSLTLIATANQGSEATYESGFVIDKFPISRPNLTFSTLTVSNMSPEDSSIYLCSVVYTEAFFGQGTRLTVV.

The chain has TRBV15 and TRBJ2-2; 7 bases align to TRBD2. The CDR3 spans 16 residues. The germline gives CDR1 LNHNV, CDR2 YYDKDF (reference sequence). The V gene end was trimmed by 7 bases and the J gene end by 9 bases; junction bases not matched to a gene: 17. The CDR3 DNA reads TGTGCCACCAACAAGGCCCCGGGTGGGGGGGTAAGGGAGCTGTTTTTT. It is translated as CATNKAPGGGVRELFF.

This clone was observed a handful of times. CDR3 loop: CASRIEGLASEQYF. DNA for the CDR3: TGTGCCAGCAGGATAGAGGGACTAGCCTCCGAGCAGTACTTC. J is TRBJ2-7 and V is TRBV6-1; 9 nucleotides align to TRBD2. The CDR3 contains 14 residues. V lost 6 bases and J lost 6; bases outside the gene matches: 9. Germline V gives CDR1 MNHNS, CDR2 SASEGT.

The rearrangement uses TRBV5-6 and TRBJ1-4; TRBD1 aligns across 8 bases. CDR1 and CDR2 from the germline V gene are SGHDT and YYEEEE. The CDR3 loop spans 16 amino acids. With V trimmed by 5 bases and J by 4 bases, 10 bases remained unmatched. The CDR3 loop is CASSSNPGQVNEKLFF. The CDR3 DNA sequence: TGTGCCAGCAGTTCTAACCCGGGACAGGTTAATGAAAAACTGTTTTTT.

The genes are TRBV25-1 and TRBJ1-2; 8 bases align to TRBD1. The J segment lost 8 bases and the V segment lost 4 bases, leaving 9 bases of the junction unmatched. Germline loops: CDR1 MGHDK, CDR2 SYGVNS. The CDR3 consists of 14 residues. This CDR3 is CASSGGGRGRGYTF. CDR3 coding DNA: TGTGCCAGCAGTGGGGGGGGCAGGGGGCGCGGCTACACCTTC.

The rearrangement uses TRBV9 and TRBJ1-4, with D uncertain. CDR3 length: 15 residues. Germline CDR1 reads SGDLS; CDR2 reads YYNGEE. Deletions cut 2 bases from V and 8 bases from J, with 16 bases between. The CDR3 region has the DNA TGTGCCAGCAGCGTCGGCCGGGAGTATCGGGAAAAACTGTTTTTT. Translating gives CASSVGREYREKLFF.

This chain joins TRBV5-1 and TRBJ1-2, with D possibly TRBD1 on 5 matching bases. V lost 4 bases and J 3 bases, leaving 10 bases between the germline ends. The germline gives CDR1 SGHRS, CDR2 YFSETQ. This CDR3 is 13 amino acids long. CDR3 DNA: TGCGCCAGCAGCCTCCAAGGGGACTATGGCTACACCTTC. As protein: CASSLQGDYGYTF.

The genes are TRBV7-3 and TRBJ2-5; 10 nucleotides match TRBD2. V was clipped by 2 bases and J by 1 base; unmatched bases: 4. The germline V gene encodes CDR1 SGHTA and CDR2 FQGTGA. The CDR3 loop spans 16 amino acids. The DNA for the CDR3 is TGTGCCAGCAGCTTAGGGACTAGCGTTTTCCAAGAGACCCAGTACTTC. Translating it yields CASSLGTSVFQETQYF. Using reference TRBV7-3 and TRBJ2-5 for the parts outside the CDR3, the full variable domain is GAGVSQTPSNKVTEKGKYVELRCDPISGHTALYWYRQSLGQGPEFLIYFQGTGAADDSGLPNDRFFAVRPEGSVSTLKIQRTERGDSAVYLCASSLGTSVFQETQYFGPGTRLLVL.

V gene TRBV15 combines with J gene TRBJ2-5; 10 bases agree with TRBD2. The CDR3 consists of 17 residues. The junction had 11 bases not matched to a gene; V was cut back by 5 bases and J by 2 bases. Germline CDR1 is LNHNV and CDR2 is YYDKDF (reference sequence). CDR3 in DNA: TGTGCCACCAGCCCCTATAGCGGGGGGCCCCGACAAGAGACCCAGTACTTC. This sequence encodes CATSPYSGGPRQETQYF.

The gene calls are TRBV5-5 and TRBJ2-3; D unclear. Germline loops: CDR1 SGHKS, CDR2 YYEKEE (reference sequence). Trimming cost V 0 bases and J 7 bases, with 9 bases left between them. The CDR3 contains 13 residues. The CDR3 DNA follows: TGTGCCAGCAGCTTGGGTCCTAATCATACGCAGTATTTT. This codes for CASSLGPNHTQYF.

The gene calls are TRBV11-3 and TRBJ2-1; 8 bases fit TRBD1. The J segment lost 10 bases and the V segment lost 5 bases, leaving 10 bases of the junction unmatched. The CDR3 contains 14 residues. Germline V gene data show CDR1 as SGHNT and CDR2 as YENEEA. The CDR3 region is CASSPQDRVREQFF. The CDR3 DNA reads TGTGCCAGCAGCCCGCAGGACAGGGTCCGCGAGCAGTTCTTC.

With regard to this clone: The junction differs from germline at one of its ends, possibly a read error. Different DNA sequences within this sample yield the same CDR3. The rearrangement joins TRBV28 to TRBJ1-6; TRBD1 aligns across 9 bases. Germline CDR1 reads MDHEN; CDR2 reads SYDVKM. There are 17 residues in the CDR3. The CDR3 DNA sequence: TGTGCCAGCAGTCCTTGGGACAGGGAAGGATATAATTCCCCCCTCCACTTT. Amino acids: CASSPWDREGYNSPLHF.

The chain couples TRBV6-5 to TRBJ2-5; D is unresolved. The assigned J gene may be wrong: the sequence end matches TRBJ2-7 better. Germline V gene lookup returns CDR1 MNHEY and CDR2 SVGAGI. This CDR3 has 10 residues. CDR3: CASSTYEQYF. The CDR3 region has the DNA TGTGCCAGCAGTACCTACGAGCAGTACTTC.

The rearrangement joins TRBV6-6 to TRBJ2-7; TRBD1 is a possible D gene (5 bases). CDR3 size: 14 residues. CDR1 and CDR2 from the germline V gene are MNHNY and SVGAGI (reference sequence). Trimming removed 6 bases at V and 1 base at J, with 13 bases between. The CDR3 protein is CASRDATVSYEQYF. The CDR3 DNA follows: TGTGCCAGCAGAGACGCGACAGTTTCCTACGAGCAGTACTTC.

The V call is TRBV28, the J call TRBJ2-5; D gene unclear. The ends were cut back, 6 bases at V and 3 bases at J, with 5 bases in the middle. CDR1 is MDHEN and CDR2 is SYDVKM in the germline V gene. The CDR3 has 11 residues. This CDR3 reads CASSPKETQYF. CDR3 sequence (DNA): TGTGCCAGCAGCCCAAAAGAGACCCAGTACTTC. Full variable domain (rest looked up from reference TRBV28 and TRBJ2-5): DVKVTQSSRYLVKRTGEKVFLECVQDMDHENMFWYRQDPGLGLRLIYFSYDVKMKEKGDIPEGYSVSREKKERFSLILESASTNQTSMYLCASSPKETQYFGPGTRLLVL.

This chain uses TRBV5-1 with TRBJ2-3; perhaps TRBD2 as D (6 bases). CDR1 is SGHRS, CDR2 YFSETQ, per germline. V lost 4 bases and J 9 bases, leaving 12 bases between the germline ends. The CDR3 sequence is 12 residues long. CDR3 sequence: CASSLNGGTQYF. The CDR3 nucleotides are TGCGCCAGCAGCCTTAACGGGGGAACGCAGTATTTT.

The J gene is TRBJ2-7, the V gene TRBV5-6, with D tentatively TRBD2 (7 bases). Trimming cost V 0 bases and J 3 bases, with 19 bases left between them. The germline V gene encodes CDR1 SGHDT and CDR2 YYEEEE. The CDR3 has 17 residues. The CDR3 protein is CASSLGGWGGGNYEQYF. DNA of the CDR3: TGTGCCAGCAGCTTGGGTGGGTGGGGAGGGGGTAACTACGAGCAGTACTTC.

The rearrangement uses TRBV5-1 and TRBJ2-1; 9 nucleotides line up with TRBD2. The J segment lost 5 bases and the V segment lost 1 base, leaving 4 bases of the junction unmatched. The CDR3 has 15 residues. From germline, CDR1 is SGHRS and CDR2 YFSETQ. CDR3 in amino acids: CASSLTSGPNNEQFF. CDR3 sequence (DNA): TGCGCCAGCAGCTTGACTAGCGGGCCGAACAATGAGCAGTTCTTC.

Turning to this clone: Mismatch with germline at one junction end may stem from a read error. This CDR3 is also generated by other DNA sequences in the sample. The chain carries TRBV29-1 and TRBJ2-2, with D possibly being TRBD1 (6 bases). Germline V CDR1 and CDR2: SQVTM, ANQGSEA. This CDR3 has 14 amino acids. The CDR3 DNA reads TGCAGCGGGTGGCAGGGGCCCAACACCGGGGAACTGTTTTTT. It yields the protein CSGWQGPNTGELFF.

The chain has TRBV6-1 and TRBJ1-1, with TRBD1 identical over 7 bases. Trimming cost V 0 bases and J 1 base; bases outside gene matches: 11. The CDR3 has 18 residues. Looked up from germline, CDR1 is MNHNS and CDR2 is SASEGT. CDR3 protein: CASSEAGRQGVSNTEAFF. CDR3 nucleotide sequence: TGTGCCAGCAGTGAAGCGGGGAGACAGGGAGTATCGAACACTGAAGCTTTCTTT.

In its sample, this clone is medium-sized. CDR3 sequence (DNA): TGTGCCAGCTCACCAGGGCAGTTCTACGAGCAGTACTTC. Its protein product is CASSPGQFYEQYF. This chain joins TRBV18 and TRBJ2-7; D gene uncertain. The length of the CDR3 is 13 residues. Trimming took 2 bases from V and 3 from J, leaving 8 bases between them. CDR1 KGHSH and CDR2 LQKENI come from the germline V gene.

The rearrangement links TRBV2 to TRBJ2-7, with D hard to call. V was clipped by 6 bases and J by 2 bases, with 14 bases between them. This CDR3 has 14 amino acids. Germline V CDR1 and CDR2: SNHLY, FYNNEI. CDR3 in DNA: TGTGCCAGCAGGGTCCGGCGGCCAACCTACGAGCAGTACTTC. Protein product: CASRVRRPTYEQYF.

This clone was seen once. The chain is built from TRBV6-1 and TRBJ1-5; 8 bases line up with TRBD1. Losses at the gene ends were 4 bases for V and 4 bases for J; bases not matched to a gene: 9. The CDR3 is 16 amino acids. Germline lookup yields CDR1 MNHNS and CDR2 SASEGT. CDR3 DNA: TGTGCCAGCAGTGGCCCCGGACAGGGTTCAAATCAGCCCCAGCATTTT. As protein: CASSGPGQGSNQPQHF.

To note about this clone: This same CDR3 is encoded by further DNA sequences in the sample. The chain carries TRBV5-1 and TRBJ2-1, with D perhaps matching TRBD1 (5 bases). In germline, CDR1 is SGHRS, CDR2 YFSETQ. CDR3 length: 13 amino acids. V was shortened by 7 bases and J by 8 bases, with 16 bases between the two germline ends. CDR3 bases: TGCGCCAGCTCCCTCCAGGGCAGCGATGAGCAGTTCTTC. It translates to CASSLQGSDEQFF.